These 18 T cell receptor beta chains were all obtained from the same sample, sequenced in a study of T cells in Graves' hyperthyroidism and ophthalmopathy. TCR beta CDR3 sequences were amplified from RNA transcripts. HTBI primers were used for first-round RT-PCR of the TCR CDR3. Via MiXCR, TCRdb re-called the multiplex PCR reads, giving one row per CDR3 protein. The sample shows more than 600,000 distinct CDR3 sequences, 16% of them seen only once. The sample was blood. These receptors originate from a man between 18 and 29 years old with Graves' hyperthyroidism.

This clonotype showed up just once. The chain links TRBV4-3 to TRBJ2-2; D is unclear. Trimming removed 0 bases at V and 0 bases at J, with 5 bases between. The CDR3 totals 15 residues. The V gene's germline CDR1 is LGHNA and CDR2 YSLEER. In nucleotides, the CDR3 is TGCGCCAGCAGCCAAGATCCGGCGAACACCGGGGAGCTGTTTTTT. Amino acid sequence: CASSQDPANTGELFF.

The chain uses TRBV2 and TRBJ2-7, with 8 bases aligning to TRBD2. The CDR3 consists of 14 residues. V was clipped by 8 bases and J by 2 bases; unmatched bases: 8. The germline V gene encodes CDR1 SNHLY and CDR2 FYNNEI. As DNA, the CDR3 is TGTGCCAGCTCGGGGGGGGTCGTAACCTACGAGCAGTACTTC. Its translation: CASSGGVVTYEQYF.

This clonotype was seen repeatedly, ten times or more. The chain carries TRBV7-8 and TRBJ2-7, with TRBD2 matching 8 bases. Trimming at V came to 1 base and at J to 2 bases, leaving 4 bases not matched to a gene. The CDR3 runs 15 residues. Germline CDR1 reads SGHVS; CDR2 reads FQNEAQ. In DNA, the CDR3 is TGTGCCAGCAGCTTAGTGTTAGCGGGAACCTACGAGCAGTACTTC. Protein product: CASSLVLAGTYEQYF.

This clonotype was recorded a few times. V and J are TRBV3-1 and TRBJ2-1, with TRBD2 matching over 8 bases. Trimming cost V 0 bases and J 5 bases; bases outside gene matches: 9. Looked up from germline, CDR1 is LGHDT and CDR2 is YNNKEL (reference sequence). The CDR3 covers 17 residues. The CDR3 sequence: CASSQDGRLAPHNEQFF. Written as DNA, the CDR3 is TGTGCCAGCAGCCAAGATGGGAGACTAGCGCCCCACAATGAGCAGTTCTTC.

V gene TRBV9 combines with J gene TRBJ2-3, with a possible D match to TRBD2 (6 bases). Trimming took off 0 bases at V and 2 bases at J, with 13 bases between the two ends. CDR1 is SGDLS, CDR2 YYNGEE, per germline. The CDR3 totals 16 residues. The CDR3 bases are TGTGCCAGCAGCGTAGAGGCTAGCGACATCACAGATACGCAGTATTTT. Residues: CASSVEASDITDTQYF.

This chain uses TRBV5-5 with TRBJ2-1; perhaps TRBD1 as D (5 bases). CDR3 length: 15 residues. Trimming took off 6 bases at V and 2 bases at J, with 15 bases between the two ends. CDR1 is SGHKS, CDR2 YYEKEE, per germline (reference sequence). The CDR3 spells CASNTQGAAYNEQFF. The CDR3 DNA follows: TGTGCCAGCAACACCCAGGGCGCGGCCTACAATGAGCAGTTCTTC.

This clonotype showed up just a few times. The gene calls are TRBV7-9 and TRBJ2-5, with 14 bases fitting TRBD2. V dropped 5 bases and J dropped 0; count of bases not matched to a gene: 5. Germline loops: CDR1 SEHNR, CDR2 FQNEAQ (reference sequence). There are 17 residues in the CDR3. In DNA form, the CDR3 reads TGTGCCAGCAGCCACGGACTAGCGGGAGGCTACCAAGAGACCCAGTACTTC. Amino acids: CASSHGLAGGYQETQYF.

Ten or more counts support this clonotype. The J gene is TRBJ2-5, the V gene TRBV20-1, with 14 bases lining up with TRBD2. The V segment lost 6 bases and the J segment 5 bases; nucleotides outside the gene matches: 17. CDR1 and CDR2 from the germline V gene are DFQATT and SNEGSKA (reference sequence). The CDR3 has 18 residues. The CDR3 bases are TGCAGTGCAGAACGCCCGGGACTAGCGGGAGAGGGAGGGGAGACCCAGTACTTC. This sequence encodes CSAERPGLAGEGGETQYF.

This clonotype was detected ten times or more. The genes are TRBV11-2 and TRBJ2-7; D could derive from TRBD1 or TRBD2 (5 bases each). Germline loops: CDR1 SGHAT, CDR2 FQNNGV. V shed 1 base and J shed 7 bases, with 14 bases lying between them. There are 14 residues in the CDR3. CDR3 protein: CASSLAGTILEQYF. The CDR3 DNA follows: TGTGCCAGCAGCTTAGCAGGGACCATATTAGAGCAGTACTTC.

This clonotype was found many times. The V gene is TRBV6-1, the J gene TRBJ2-3; possibly TRBD1 or TRBD2 for D (7 bases each). The V end lost 5 bases, the J end lost 0 bases, and 12 bases lay between the germline ends. This CDR3 has 15 amino acids. Germline V lookup: CDR1 MNHNS, CDR2 SASEGT. In nucleotides, the CDR3 is TGTGCCAGCAGTTCAGGGGGGGCCAGCACAGATACGCAGTATTTT. The encoded protein is CASSSGGASTDTQYF.

This clonotype was recorded a few times. This chain uses TRBV28 with TRBJ2-5, with a weak D call TRBD1 (6 bases). The CDR3 length is 17 residues. V dropped 5 bases and J dropped 2 bases, with 21 bases sitting between them. CDR1 is MDHEN and CDR2 is SYDVKM in the germline V gene. CDR3 protein: CASSTFIRDTIQETQYF. The CDR3 DNA sequence: TGTGCCAGCAGTACATTTATCCGGGACACAATACAAGAGACCCAGTACTTC.

This clonotype was picked up many times. This chain uses TRBV7-9 with TRBJ2-1, with 9 bases fitting TRBD1. V gave up 5 bases and J gave up 10 bases; unmatched junction bases: 9. The CDR3 covers 14 residues. Germline V gene lookup returns CDR1 SEHNR and CDR2 FQNEAQ (reference sequence). The CDR3, as DNA: TGTGCCAGCAGCCCATGGGGGGACAGGGACGAGCAGTTCTTC. Its translation: CASSPWGDRDEQFF.

The DNA for the CDR3 is TGCAGTGCTGAGACTAGCGGGCTGTTAGGGGAGACCCAGTACTTC. Translating it yields CSAETSGLLGETQYF. V gene TRBV20-1 combines with J gene TRBJ2-5; 10 bases fit TRBD2. CDR1 DFQATT and CDR2 SNEGSKA come from the germline V gene (reference sequence). The CDR3 has 15 residues. The junction had 11 bases not matched to a gene; V was cut back by 5 bases and J by 5 bases.

The V call is TRBV9, the J call TRBJ2-5, with D perhaps TRBD1 (5 bases). The CDR3 is made up of 13 amino acids. V lost 3 bases and J lost 4, with 10 bases in between. Germline CDR1 and CDR2: SGDLS and YYNGEE. The CDR3: CASSAGPLETQYF. CDR3 in DNA: TGTGCCAGCAGCGCAGGGCCCCTAGAGACCCAGTACTTC. The entire variable domain, with the rest obtained from reference TRBV9 and TRBJ2-5, is as follows: DSGVTQTPKHLITATGQRVTLRCSPRSGDLSVYWYQQSLDQGLQFLIQYYNGEERAKGNILERFSAQQFPDLHSELNLSSLELGDSALYFCASSAGPLETQYFGPGTRLLVL.

This clonotype was recorded many times. The CDR3 reads CASRPDPVAAFF. Here the CDR3 DNA reads TGTGCCAGCAGACCCGACCCCGTCGCGGCTTTCTTT. The chain carries TRBV2 and TRBJ1-1; D gene unclear. V dropped 6 bases and J dropped 11 bases, with 16 bases sitting between them. This CDR3 spans 12 amino acids. The V gene's germline CDR1 is SNHLY and CDR2 FYNNEI.

The J gene is TRBJ2-3, the V gene TRBV24-1; D could derive from TRBD1 or TRBD2 (6 bases each). V lost 1 base and J lost 5, with 12 bases in between. Germline V CDR1 and CDR2: KGHDR, SFDVKD. There are 15 residues in the CDR3. CDR3 bases: TGTGCCACCAGTGATTTCGGCAGGGGAGGAGATACGCAGTATTTT. Amino acids: CATSDFGRGGDTQYF.

V usage is TRBV20-1 and J usage is TRBJ2-5, with no clear D. Germline V gene data show CDR1 as DFQATT and CDR2 as SNEGSKA (reference sequence). V was trimmed by 4 bases and J by 5 bases, leaving 20 bases between them. The CDR3 sequence is 15 residues long. The CDR3 DNA reads as TGCAGTGCTACTCACGACCCTCGGTATTCGGAGACCCAGTACTTC. Its translation is CSATHDPRYSETQYF.

The genes are TRBV4-3 and TRBJ2-3; TRBD2 matches 8 bases. Germline CDR1 and CDR2: LGHNA and YSLEER. The V segment lost 2 bases and the J segment 0 bases; nucleotides outside the gene matches: 4. The CDR3 contains 16 residues. This CDR3 is CASSQPSGPSTDTQYF. CDR3 DNA sequence: TGCGCCAGCAGCCAACCTAGCGGGCCTAGCACAGATACGCAGTATTTT.